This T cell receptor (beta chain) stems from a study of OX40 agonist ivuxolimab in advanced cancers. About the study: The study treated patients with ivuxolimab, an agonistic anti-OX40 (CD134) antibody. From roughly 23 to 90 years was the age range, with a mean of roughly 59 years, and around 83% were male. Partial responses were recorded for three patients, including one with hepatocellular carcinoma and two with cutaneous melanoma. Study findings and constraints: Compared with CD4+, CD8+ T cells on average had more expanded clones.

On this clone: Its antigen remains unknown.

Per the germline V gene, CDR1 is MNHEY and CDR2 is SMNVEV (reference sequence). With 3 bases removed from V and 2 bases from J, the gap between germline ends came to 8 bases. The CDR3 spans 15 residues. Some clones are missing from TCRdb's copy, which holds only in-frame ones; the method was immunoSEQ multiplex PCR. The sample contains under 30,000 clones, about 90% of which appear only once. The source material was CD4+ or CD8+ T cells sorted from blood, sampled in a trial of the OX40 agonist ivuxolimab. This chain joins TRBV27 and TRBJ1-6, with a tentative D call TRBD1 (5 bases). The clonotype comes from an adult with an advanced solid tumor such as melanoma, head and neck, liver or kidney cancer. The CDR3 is CASSFGGAYNSPLHF. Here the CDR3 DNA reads TGTGCCAGCAGTTTCGGGGGTGCCTATAATTCACCCCTCCACTTT.